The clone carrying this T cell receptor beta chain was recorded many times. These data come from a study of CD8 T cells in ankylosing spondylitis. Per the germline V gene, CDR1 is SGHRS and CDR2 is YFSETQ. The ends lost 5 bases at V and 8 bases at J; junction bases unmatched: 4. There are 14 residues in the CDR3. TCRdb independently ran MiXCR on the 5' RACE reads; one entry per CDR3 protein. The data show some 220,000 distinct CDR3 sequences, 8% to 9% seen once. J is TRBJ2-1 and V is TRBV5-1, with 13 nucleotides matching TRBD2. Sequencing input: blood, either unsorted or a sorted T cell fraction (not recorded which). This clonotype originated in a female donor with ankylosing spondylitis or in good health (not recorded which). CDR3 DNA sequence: TGCGCCAGCAGGCGGACTAGCGGGAGAGATGAGCAGTTCTTC. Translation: CASRRTSGRDEQFF. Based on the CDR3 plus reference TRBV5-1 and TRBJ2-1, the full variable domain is KAGVTQTPRYLIKTRGQQVTLSCSPISGHRSVSWYQQTPGQGLQFLFEYFSETQRNKGNFPGRFSGRQFSNSRSEMNVSTLELGDSALYLCASRRTSGRDEQFFGPGTRLTVL.